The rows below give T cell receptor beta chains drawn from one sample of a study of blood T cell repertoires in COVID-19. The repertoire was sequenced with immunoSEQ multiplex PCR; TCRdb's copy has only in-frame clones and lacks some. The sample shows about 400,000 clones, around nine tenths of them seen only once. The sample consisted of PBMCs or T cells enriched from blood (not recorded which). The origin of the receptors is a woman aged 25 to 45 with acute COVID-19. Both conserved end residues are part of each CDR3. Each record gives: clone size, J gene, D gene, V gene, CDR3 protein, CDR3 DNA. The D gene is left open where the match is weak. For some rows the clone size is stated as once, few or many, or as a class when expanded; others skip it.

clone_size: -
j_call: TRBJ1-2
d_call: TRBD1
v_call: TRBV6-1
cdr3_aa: CASSEERRGGRSYGYTF
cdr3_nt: TGTGCCAGCAGTGAAGAGCGCCGAGGGGGCAGGAGCTATGGCTACACCTTC

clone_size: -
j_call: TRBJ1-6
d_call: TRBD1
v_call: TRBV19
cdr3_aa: CASGPGQAYNSPLHF
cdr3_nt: TGTGCCAGCGGGCCGGGACAGGCCTATAATTCACCCCTCCACTTT

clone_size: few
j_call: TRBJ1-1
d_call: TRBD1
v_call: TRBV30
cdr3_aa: CACYTGDTEAFF
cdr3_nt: TGTGCCTGCTACACAGGGGACACTGAAGCTTTCTTT

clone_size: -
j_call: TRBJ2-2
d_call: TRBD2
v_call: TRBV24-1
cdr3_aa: CATSPGSGGSNTGELFF
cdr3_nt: TGTGCCACCAGTCCCGGCAGCGGGGGGTCAAACACCGGGGAGCTGTTTTTT

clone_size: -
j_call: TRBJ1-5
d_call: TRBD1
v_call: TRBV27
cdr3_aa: CASSSGQGVNQPQHF
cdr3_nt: TGTGCCAGCAGTTCCGGACAGGGCGTCAATCAGCCCCAGCATTTT

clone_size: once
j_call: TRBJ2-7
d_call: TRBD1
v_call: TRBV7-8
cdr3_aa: CASSLFAGQGDMGF
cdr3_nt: TGTGCCAGCAGCTTATTCGCAGGACAGGGGGATATGGGGTTC

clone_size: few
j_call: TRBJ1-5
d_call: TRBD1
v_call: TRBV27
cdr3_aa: CASSLHSTGKDQPQHF
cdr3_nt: TGTGCCAGCAGTCTCCACTCGACAGGGAAGGACCAGCCCCAGCATTTT

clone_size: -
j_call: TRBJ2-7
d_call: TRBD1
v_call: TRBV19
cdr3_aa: CASSRGQGSFYEQYF
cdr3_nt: TGTGCCAGTAGTAGGGGACAGGGATCGTTCTACGAGCAGTACTTC

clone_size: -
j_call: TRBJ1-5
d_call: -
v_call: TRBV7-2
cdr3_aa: CASSLGWGPNQPQHF
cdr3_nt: TGTGCCAGCAGCTTAGGGTGGGGGCCTAATCAGCCCCAGCATTTT

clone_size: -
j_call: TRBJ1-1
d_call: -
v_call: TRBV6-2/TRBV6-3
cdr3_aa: CASSYRGYTEAFF
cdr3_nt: TGTGCCAGCAGTTACAGGGGTTACACTGAAGCTTTCTTT

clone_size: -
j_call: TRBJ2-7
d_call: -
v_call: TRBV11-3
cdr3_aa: CASSSGRGYEQYF
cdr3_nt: TGTGCCAGCAGCTCTGGCAGGGGCTACGAGCAGTACTTC

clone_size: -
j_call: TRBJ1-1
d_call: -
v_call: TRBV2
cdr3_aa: CASSDLAGLGAFF
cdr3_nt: TGTGCCAGCAGTGATTTGGCAGGGCTGGGGGCTTTCTTT

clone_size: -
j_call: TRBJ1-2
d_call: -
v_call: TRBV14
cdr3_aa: CASSQGQWAYGYTF
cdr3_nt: TGTGCCAGCAGCCAAGGACAGTGGGCCTATGGCTACACCTTC

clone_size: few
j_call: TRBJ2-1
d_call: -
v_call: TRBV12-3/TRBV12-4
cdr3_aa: CASSLRNEQFF
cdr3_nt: TGTGCCAGCAGTTTGAGGAATGAGCAGTTCTTC

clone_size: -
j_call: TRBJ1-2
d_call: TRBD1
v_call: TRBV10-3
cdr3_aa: CAIIGGTDYSGYTF
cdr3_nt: TGTGCCATCATTGGAGGGACAGATTATAGTGGCTACACCTTC

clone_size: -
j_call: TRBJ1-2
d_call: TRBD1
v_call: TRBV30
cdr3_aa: CALGTGGGYTF
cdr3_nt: TGTGCCTTAGGGACAGGCGGTGGCTACACCTTC

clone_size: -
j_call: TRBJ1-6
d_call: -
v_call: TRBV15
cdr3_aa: CATSSLDSLNSPLHF
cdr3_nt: TGTGCCACCAGCAGCCTCGACAGCTTAAATTCACCCCTCCACTTT

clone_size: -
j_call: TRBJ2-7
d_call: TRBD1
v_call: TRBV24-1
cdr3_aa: CATSDRTGLVLYEQYF
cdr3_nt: TGTGCCACCAGTGACCGGACAGGGTTGGTCCTCTACGAGCAGTACTTC

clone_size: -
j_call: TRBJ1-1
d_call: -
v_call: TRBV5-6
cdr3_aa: CASSRKGPTEAFF
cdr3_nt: TGTGCCAGCAGCAGAAAGGGGCCAACTGAAGCTTTCTTT

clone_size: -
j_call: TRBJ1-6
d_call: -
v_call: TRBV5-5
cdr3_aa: CASSALAGGSAGWDNSPLHF
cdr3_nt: TGTGCCAGCAGCGCGCTCGCGGGGGGAAGTGCAGGGTGGGATAATTCACCCCTCCACTTT

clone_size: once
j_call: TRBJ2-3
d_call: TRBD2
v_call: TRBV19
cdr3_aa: CASSIQRGVTDTQYF
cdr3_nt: TGTGCCAGTAGTATTCAGCGGGGGGTCACAGATACGCAGTATTTT

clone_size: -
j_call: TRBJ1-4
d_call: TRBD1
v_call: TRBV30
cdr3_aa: CAWSAGTGINEKLFF
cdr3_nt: TGTGCCTGGAGTGCCGGGACAGGGATTAATGAAAAACTGTTTTTT

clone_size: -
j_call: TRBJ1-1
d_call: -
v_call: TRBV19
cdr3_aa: CASSIGRVMNTEAFF
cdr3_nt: TGTGCCAGTAGTATAGGCCGGGTCATGAACACTGAAGCTTTCTTT

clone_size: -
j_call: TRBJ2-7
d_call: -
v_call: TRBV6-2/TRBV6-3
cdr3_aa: CASSYTPDKLKMGYEQYF
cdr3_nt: TGTGCCAGCAGTTACACCCCTGACAAGCTAAAGATGGGCTACGAGCAGTACTTC

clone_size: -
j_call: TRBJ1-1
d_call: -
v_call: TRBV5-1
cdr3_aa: CASNGGKGASEAFF
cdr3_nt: TGCGCCAGCAACGGGGGAAAAGGGGCCAGCGAGGCTTTCTTT

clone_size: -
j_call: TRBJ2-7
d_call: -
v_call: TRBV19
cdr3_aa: CASSILLGNEQYF
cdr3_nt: TGTGCCAGTAGTATTCTTTTGGGCAACGAGCAGTACTTC

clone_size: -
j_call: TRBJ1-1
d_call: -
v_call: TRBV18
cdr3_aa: CASSPAGLNTEAFF
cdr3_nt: TGTGCCAGCTCACCAGCGGGACTGAACACTGAAGCTTTCTTT

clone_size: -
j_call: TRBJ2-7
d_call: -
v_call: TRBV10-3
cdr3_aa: CAISVTHVSTDYEQYF
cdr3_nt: TGTGCCATCAGTGTCACCCACGTATCGACAGACTACGAGCAGTACTTC

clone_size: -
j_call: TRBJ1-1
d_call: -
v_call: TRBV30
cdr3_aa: CAWRRQQTLISFF
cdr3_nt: TGTGCCTGGAGGAGGCAGCAGACCCTCATTAGCTTCTTT

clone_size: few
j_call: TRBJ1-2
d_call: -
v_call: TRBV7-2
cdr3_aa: CASSLWLGANYGYTF
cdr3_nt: TGTGCCAGCAGCTTATGGTTAGGGGCTAACTATGGCTACACCTTC

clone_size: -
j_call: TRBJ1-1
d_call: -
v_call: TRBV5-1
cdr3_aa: CASSTTGWDTEAFF
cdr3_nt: TGCGCCAGCAGCACCACAGGGTGGGACACTGAAGCTTTCTTT

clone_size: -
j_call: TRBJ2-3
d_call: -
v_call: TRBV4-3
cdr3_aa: CASSSGSTDTQYF
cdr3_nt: TGCGCCAGCAGCTCCGGGTCCACAGATACGCAGTATTTT

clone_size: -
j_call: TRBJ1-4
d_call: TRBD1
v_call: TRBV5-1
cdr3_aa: CASSSGQSNEKLFF
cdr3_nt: TGCGCCAGCAGCTCGGGACAGTCGAATGAAAAACTGTTTTTT

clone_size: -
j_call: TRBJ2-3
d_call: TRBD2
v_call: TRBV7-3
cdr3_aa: CASSLTERGGPDTQYF
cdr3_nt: TGTGCCAGCAGCTTAACGGAGCGGGGGGGCCCAGATACGCAGTATTTT

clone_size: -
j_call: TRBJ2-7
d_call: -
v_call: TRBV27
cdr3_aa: CASSLSKGVAFEQYF
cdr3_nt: TGTGCCAGCAGTTTATCGAAGGGGGTGGCCTTTGAGCAGTACTTC

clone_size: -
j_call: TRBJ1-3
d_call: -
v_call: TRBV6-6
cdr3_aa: CASSLRRQALGGNTIYF
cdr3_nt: TGTGCCAGCAGTCTCCGGCGACAGGCCCTCGGTGGAAACACCATATATTTT

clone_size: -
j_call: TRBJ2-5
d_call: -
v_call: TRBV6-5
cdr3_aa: CASSYSLAQETQYF
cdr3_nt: TGTGCCAGCAGTTACTCCCTAGCCCAAGAGACCCAGTACTTC

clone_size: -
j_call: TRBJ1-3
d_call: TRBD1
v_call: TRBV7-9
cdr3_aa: CASSSSGQGAGNTIYF
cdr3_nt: TGTGCCAGCAGCTCATCGGGACAGGGGGCTGGAAACACCATATATTTT

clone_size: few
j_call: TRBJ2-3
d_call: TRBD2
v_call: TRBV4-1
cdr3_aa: CASSQAPGGLTDTQYF
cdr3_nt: TGCGCCAGCAGCCAAGCTCCGGGGGGGCTGACAGATACGCAGTATTTT

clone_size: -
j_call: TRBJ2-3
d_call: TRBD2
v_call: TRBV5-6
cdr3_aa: CASSFGLAGVSDTQYF
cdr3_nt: TGTGCCAGCAGCTTCGGACTAGCGGGGGTCTCGGATACGCAGTATTTT